Listed below are T cell receptor beta chains from one sample, sequenced in a study of T cell responses to AZD1222 COVID-19 vaccine. Produced via immunoSEQ multiplex PCR; TCRdb's table is partial and in-frame only. The table records about 130,000 clones, nearly 95% of them present only once. This material consisted of peripheral blood, taken on day 0 of AZD1222 vaccination. These receptors were taken from an adult in good health. Both conserved end residues are part of each CDR3. The D gene is left open where the match is weak. Size is stated for part of the rows, as once, few or many counts, or as a class when the clone is expanded.

abundance,j_gene,v_gene,d_gene,CDR3nt,CDR3aa
.,TRBJ1-3,TRBV4-1,.,TGCGCCAGCAGCCAAGATCAAGGAACTGGAAACACCATATATTTT,CASSQDQGTGNTIYF
.,TRBJ2-7,TRBV7-6,TRBD2,TGTGCCAGCAGCTTAGGTGGGGGGGAACCGTACTTC,CASSLGGGEPYF
.,TRBJ1-5,TRBV3-1/TRBV3-2,TRBD1,TGTGCCAGCAGCCAAACAGGGACAGCTGATAAGCCCCAGCATTTT,CASSQTGTADKPQHF
few,TRBJ2-6,TRBV7-2,.,TGTGCCAGCAGCCCCCACAACGTCCTGACTTTC,CASSPHNVLTF
.,TRBJ1-1,TRBV10-2,.,TGCGCCAGCAGCGTAGGTCTCGGAGGGGTGAACACTGAAGCTTTCTTT,CASSVGLGGVNTEAFF
.,TRBJ1-1,TRBV7-6,.,TGTGCCAGCAGCTTGGGGACTTTCACTGAAGCTTTCTTT,CASSLGTFTEAFF
.,TRBJ2-5,TRBV9,.,TGTGCCAGCAGCGTAGAAGGGGGGGAGGAGACCCAGTACTTC,CASSVEGGEETQYF
.,TRBJ1-5,TRBV5-6,.,TGTGCCAGCAGCGAGGCAGGGAATCAGCCCCAGCATTTT,CASSEAGNQPQHF
.,TRBJ2-3,TRBV5-1,TRBD2,TGCGCCAGCAGCCCGGGGACTAGCGGGGTTGCAGATACGCAGTATTTT,CASSPGTSGVADTQYF
once,TRBJ1-1,TRBV27,.,TGTGCCAGCAGTCCGGCGGAGTCCATGAACACTGAAGCTTTCTTT,CASSPAESMNTEAFF
.,TRBJ2-2,TRBV18,TRBD1,TGTGCCAGCTCACCGGGACAGCCTTCCACCGGGGAGCTGTTTTTT,CASSPGQPSTGELFF
few,TRBJ1-2,TRBV21-1,.,TGTGCCAGCAGCAAAGGAGGACAGGGCTATGGCTACACCTTC,CASSKGGQGYGYTF
.,TRBJ2-3,TRBV2,TRBD2,TGTGCCAGCAGTGCGCTAGCGGGGGGCACAGATACGCAGTATTTT,CASSALAGGTDTQYF
.,TRBJ1-2,TRBV27,.,TGTGCCAGCAGTTTCTCTGGGACCTATGGCTACACCTTC,CASSFSGTYGYTF
.,TRBJ1-2,TRBV4-2,.,TGTGCCAGCAGCCAAACAGGGATCGGCTATGGCTACACCTTC,CASSQTGIGYGYTF
.,TRBJ1-1,TRBV11-3,.,TGTGCCAGCAGCGCAAGACCGAACACTGAAGCTTTCTTT,CASSARPNTEAFF
once,TRBJ1-3,TRBV7-2,.,TGTGCCAGCAGCTTAGATCTTTCTGGAAACACCATATATTTT,CASSLDLSGNTIYF
.,TRBJ1-1,TRBV5-4,TRBD1,TGTGCCAGCAGCCCAGTCCAGGGGGGGACTGAAGCTTTCTTT,CASSPVQGGTEAFF